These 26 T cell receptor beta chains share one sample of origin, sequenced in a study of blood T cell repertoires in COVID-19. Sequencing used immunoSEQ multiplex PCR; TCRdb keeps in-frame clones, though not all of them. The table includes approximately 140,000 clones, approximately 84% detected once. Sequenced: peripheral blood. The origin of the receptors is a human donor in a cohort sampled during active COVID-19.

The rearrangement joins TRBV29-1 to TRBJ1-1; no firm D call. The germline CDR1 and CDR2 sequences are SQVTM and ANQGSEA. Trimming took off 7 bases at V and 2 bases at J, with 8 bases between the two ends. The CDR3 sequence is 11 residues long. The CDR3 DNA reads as TGCAGCGGCCTTCTAAACACTGAAGCTTTCTTT. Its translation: CSGLLNTEAFF.

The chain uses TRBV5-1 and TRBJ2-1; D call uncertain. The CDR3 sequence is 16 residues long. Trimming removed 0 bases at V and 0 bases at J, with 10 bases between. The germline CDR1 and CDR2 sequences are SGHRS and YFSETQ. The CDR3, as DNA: TGCGCCAGCAGCTTGGCGTCCGGGTTCTCCTACAATGAGCAGTTCTTC. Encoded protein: CASSLASGFSYNEQFF.

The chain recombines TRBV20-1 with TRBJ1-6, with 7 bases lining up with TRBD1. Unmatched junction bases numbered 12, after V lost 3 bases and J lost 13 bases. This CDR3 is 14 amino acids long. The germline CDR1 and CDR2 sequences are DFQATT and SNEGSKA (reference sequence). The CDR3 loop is CSASAGQAGEPLHF. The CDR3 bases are TGCAGTGCTAGTGCCGGACAGGCCGGGGAGCCCCTCCACTTT.

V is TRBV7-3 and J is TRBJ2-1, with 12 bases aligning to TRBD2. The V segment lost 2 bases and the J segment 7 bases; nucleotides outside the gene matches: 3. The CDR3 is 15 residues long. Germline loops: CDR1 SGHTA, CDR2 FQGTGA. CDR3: CASSLPGLAGNEQFF. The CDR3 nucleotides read TGTGCCAGCAGCTTACCCGGACTAGCGGGGAATGAGCAGTTCTTC. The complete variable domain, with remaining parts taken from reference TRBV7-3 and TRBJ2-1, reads GAGVSQTPSNKVTEKGKYVELRCDPISGHTALYWYRQSLGQGPEFLIYFQGTGAADDSGLPNDRFFAVRPEGSVSTLKIQRTERGDSAVYLCASSLPGLAGNEQFFGPGTRLTVL.

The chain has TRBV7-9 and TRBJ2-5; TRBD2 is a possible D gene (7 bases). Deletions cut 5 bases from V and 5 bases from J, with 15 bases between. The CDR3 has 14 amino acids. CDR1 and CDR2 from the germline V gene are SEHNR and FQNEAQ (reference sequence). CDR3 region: CASSPWGGVETQYF. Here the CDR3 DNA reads TGTGCCAGCAGCCCCTGGGGGGGCGTGGAGACCCAGTACTTC.

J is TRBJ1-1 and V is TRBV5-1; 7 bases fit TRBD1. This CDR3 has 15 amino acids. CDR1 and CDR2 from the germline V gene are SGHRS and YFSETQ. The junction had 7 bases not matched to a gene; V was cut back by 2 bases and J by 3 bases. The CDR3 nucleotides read TGCGCCAGCAGCTTAATGACAGGGTTCGACACTGAAGCTTTCTTT. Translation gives CASSLMTGFDTEAFF.

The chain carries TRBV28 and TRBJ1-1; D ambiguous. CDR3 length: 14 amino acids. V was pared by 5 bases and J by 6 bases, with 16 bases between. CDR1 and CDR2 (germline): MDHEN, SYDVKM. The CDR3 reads CASSGFRGWAEAFF. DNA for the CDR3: TGTGCCAGCAGTGGTTTTCGGGGTTGGGCTGAAGCTTTCTTT.

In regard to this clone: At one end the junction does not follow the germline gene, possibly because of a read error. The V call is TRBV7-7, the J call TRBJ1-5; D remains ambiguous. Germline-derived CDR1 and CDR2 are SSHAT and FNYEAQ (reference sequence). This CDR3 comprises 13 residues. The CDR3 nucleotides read TGTGCTAGCAGCTTAGATAGAGATCAGCCCCAGCATTTT. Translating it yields CASSLDRDQPQHF.

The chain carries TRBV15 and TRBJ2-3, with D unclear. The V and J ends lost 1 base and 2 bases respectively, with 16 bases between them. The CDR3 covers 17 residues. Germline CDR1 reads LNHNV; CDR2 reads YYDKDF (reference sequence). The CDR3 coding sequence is TGTGCCACCAGCAGAGGAATAGCCCAACTTTACACAGATACGCAGTATTTT. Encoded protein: CATSRGIAQLYTDTQYF.

The CDR3, as DNA: TGTGCCAGCGCTTCTGGGGCGGCGGATACGCAGTATTTT. Amino acid sequence: CASASGAADTQYF. The genes are TRBV12-3 or TRBV12-4 and TRBJ2-3, with D perhaps matching TRBD1 (5 bases). V was trimmed by 8 bases and J by 6 bases, leaving 15 bases between them. This CDR3 region has 13 residues.

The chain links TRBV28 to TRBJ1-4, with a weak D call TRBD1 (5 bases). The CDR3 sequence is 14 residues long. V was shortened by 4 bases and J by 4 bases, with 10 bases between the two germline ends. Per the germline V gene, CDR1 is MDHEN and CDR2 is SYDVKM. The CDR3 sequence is CASSSRQLNEKLFF. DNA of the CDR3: TGTGCCAGCAGTTCCCGACAGCTTAATGAAAAACTGTTTTTT.

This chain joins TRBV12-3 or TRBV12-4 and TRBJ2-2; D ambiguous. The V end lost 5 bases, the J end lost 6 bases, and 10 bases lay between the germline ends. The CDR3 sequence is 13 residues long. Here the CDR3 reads CASSAQLAGELFF. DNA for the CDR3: TGTGCCAGCAGTGCCCAACTCGCCGGGGAGCTGTTTTTT.

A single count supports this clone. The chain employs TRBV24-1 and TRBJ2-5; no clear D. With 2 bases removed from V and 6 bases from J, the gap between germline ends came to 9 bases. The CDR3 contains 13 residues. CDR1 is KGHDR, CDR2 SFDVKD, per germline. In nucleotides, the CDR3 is TGTGCCACCAGTGATTGGGCAGGAAAGACCCAGTACTTC. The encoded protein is CATSDWAGKTQYF.

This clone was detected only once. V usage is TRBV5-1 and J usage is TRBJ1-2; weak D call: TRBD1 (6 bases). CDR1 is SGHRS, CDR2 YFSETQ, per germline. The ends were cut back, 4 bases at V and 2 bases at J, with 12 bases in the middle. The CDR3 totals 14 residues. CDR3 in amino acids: CASSPITGNYGYTF. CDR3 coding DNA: TGCGCCAGCAGCCCAATAACAGGGAACTATGGCTACACCTTC.

The CDR3 coding sequence is TGCGCCAGCAGCCAAGTAAACAGGGACGAAGGTGAGCAGTTCTTC. This encodes CASSQVNRDEGEQFF. J is TRBJ2-1 and V is TRBV4-3; TRBD1 is a possible D gene (6 bases). Trimming removed 1 base from V and 9 bases from J, with 16 bases in between. CDR1 LGHNA and CDR2 YSLEER come from the germline V gene. The CDR3 covers 15 residues.

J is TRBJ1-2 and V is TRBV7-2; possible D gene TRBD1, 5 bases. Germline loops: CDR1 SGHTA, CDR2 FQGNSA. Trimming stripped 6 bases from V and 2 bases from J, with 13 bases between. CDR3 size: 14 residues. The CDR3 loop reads CASRPQTGNYGYTF. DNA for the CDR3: TGTGCCAGCAGACCCCAAACAGGAAACTATGGCTACACCTTC.

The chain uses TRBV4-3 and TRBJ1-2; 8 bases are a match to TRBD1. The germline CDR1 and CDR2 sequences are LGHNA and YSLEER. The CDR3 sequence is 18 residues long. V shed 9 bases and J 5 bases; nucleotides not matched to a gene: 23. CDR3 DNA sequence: TGCGCCAGACAGATCCTACCGGGACAGGAGCCTCTAGGGTATGGCTACACCTTC. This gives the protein CARQILPGQEPLGYGYTF.

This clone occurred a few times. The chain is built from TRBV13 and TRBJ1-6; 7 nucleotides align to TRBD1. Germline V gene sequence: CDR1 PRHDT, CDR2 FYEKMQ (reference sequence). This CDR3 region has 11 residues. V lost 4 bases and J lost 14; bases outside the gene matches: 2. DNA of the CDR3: TGTGCCAGCAGCTCCAGGGGGGCCCTCCACTTT. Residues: CASSSRGALHF.

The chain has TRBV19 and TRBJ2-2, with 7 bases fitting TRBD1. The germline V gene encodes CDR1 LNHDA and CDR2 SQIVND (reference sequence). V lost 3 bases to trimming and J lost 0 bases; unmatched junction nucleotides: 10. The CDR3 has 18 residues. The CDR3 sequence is CASSIVDRVNPNTGELFF. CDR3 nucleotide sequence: TGTGCCAGTAGTATTGTCGACAGGGTAAATCCGAACACCGGGGAGCTGTTTTTT.

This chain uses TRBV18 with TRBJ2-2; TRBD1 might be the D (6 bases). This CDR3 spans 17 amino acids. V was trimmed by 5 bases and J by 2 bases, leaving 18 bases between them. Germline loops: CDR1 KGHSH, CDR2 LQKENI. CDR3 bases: TGTGCCAGCTCAGAGACAGGCTCTCTTTCTAACACCGGGGAGCTGTTTTTT. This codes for CASSETGSLSNTGELFF.

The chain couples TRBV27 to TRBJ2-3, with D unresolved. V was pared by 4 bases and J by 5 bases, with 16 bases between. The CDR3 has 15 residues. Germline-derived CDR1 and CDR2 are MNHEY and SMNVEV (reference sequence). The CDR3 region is CASSSFSANVDTQYF. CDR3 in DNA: TGTGCCAGCAGTTCCTTTAGTGCGAACGTAGATACGCAGTATTTT.

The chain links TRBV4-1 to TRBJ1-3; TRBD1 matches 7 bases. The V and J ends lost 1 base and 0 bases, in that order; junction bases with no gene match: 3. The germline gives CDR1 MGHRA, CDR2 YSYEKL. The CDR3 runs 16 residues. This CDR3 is CASSQAGQASGNTIYF. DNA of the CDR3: TGCGCCAGCAGCCAAGCCGGACAGGCCTCTGGAAACACCATATATTTT.

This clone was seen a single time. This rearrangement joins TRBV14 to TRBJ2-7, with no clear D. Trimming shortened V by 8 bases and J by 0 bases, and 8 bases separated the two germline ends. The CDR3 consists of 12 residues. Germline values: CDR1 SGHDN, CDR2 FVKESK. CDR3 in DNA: TGTGCCAGCCTACGTATCTCCTACGAGCAGTACTTC. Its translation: CASLRISYEQYF. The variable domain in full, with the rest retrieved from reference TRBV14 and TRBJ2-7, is EAGVTQFPSHSVIEKGQTVTLRCDPISGHDNLYWYRRVMGKEIKFLLHFVKESKQDESGMPNNRFLAERTGGTYSTLKVQPAELEDSGVYFCASLRISYEQYFGPGTRLTVT.

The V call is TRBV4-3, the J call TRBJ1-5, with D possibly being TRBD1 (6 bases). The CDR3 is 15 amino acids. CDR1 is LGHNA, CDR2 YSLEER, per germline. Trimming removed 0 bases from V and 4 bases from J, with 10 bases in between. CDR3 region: CASSQDAGANQPQHF. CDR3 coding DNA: TGCGCCAGCAGCCAAGATGCAGGGGCGAATCAGCCCCAGCATTTT.

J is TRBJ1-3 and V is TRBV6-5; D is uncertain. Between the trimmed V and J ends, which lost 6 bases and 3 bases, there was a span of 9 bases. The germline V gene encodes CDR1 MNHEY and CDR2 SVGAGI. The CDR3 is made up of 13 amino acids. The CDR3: CASSPRVGNTIYF. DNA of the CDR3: TGTGCCAGCAGCCCACGCGTTGGAAACACCATATATTTT.

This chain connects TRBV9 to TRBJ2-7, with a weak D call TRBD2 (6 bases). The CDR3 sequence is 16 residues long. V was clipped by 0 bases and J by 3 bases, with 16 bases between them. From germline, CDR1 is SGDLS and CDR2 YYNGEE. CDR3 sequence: CASSVGGLDKVYEQYF. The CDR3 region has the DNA TGTGCCAGCAGCGTAGGGGGACTGGACAAGGTCTACGAGCAGTACTTC.